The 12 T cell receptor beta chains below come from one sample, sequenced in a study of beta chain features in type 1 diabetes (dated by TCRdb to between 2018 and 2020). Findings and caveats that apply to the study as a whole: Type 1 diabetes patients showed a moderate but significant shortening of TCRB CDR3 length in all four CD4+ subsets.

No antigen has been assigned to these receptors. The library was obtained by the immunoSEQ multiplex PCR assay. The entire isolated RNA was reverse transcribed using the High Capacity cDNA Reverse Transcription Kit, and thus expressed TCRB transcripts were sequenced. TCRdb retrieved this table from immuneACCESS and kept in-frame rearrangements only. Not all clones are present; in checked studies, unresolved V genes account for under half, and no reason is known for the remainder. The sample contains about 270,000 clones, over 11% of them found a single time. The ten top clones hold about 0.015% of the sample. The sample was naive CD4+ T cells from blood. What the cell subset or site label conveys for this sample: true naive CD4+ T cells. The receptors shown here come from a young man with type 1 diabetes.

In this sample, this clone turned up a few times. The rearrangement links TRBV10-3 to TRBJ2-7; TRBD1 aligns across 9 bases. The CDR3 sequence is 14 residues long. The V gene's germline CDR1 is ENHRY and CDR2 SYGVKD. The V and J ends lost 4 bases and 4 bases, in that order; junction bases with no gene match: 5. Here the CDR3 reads CAISAGQGLYEQYF. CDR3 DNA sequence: TGTGCCATCAGTGCCGGACAGGGGTTATACGAGCAGTACTTC.

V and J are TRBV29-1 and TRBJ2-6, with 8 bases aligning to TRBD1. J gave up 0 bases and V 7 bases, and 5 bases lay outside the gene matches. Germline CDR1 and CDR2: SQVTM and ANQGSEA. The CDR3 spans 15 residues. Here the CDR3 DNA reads TGCAGCGCAGGACAGGGCAGCTCTGGGGCCAACGTCCTGACTTTC. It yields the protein CSAGQGSSGANVLTF.

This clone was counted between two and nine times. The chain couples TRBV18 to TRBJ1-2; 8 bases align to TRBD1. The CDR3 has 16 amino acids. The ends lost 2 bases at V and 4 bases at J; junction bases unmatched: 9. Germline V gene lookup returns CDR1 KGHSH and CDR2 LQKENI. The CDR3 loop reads CASSPTTDREIYGYTF. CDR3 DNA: TGTGCCAGCTCACCAACAACGGACAGGGAGATCTATGGCTACACCTTC.

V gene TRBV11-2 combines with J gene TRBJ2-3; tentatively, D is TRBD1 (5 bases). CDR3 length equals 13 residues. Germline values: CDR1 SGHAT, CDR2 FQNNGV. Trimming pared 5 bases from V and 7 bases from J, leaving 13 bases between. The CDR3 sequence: CASSPPPGNTQYF. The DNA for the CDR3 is TGTGCCAGCAGCCCCCCGCCAGGGAATACGCAGTATTTT.

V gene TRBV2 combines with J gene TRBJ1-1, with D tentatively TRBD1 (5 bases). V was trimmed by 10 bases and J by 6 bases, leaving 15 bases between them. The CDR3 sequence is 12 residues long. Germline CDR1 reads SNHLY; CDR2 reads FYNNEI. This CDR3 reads CATIGRDSEAFF. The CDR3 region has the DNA TGTGCCACCATCGGACGGGACTCTGAAGCTTTCTTT. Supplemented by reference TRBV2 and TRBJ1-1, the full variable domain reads EPEVTQTPSHQVTQMGQEVILRCVPISNHLYFYWYRQILGQKVEFLVSFYNNEISEKSEIFDDQFSVERPDGSNFTLKIRSTKLEDSAMYFCATIGRDSEAFFGQGTRLTVV.

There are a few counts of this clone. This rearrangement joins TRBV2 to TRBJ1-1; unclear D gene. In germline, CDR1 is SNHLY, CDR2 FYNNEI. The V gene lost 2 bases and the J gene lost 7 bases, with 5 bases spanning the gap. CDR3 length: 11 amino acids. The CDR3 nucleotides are TGTGCCAGCAGTGAACAGGTTGAAGCTTTCTTT. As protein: CASSEQVEAFF.

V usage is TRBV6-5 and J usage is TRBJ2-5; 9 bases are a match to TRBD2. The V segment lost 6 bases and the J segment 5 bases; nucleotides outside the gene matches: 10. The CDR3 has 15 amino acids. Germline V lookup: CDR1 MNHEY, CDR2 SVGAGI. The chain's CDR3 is CASSPGLAGVETQYF. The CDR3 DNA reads TGTGCCAGCAGCCCCGGTTTAGCGGGAGTGGAGACCCAGTACTTC.

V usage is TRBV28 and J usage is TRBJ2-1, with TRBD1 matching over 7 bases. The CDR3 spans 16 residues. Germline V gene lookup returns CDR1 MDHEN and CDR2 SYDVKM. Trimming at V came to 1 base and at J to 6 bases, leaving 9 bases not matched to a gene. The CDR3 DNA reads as TGTGCCAGCAGTTTATTTTCGACAGGGTTCGGCAATGAGCAGTTCTTC. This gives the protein CASSLFSTGFGNEQFF.

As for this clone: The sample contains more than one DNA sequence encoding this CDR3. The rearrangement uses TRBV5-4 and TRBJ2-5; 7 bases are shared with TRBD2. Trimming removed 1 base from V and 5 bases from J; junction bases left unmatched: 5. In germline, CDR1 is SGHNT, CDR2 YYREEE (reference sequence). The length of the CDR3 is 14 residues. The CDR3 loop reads CASSLLAGGETQYF. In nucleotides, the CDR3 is TGTGCCAGCAGCTTGTTAGCGGGCGGGGAGACCCAGTACTTC.

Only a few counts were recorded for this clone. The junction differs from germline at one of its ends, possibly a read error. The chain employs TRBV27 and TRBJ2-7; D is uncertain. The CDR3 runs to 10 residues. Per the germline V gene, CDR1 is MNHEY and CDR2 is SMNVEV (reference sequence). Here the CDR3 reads CASSSHEQYF. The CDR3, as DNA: TGTGCCAGCAGCTCCCACGAGCAGTACTTC.

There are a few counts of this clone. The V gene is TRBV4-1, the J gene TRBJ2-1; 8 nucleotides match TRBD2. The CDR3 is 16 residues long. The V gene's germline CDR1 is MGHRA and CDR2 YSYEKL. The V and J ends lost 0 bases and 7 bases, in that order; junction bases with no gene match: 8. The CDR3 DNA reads TGCGCCAGCAGCCAAGATAGGGTAGCGGGATGGAATGAGCAGTTCTTC. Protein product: CASSQDRVAGWNEQFF.

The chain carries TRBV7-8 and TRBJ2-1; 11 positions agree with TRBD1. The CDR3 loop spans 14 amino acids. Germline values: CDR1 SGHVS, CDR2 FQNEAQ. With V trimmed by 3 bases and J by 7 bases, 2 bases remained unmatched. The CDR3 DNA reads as TGTGCCAGCAGCTTCGGGACAGGGGGGAATGAGCAGTTCTTC. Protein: CASSFGTGGNEQFF.